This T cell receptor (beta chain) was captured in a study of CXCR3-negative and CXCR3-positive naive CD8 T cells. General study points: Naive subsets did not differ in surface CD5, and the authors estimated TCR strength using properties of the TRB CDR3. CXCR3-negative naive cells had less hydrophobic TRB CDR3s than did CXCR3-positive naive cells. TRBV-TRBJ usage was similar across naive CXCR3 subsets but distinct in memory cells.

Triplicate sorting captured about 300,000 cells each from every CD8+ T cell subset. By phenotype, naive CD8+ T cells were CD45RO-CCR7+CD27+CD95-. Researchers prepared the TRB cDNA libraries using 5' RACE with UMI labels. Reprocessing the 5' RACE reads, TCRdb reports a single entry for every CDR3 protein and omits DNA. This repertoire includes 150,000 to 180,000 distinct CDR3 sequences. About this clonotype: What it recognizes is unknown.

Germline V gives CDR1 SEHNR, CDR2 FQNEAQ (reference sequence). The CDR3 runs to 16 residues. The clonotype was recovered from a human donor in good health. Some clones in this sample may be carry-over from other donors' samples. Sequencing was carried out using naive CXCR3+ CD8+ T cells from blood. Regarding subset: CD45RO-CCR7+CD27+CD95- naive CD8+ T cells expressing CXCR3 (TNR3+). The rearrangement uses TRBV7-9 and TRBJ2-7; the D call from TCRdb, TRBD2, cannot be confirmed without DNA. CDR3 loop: CASRPPVGQSTYEQYF. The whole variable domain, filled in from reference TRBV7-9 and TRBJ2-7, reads DTGVSQNPRHKITKRGQNVTFRCDPISEHNRLYWYRQTLGQGPEFLTYFQNEAQLEKSRLLSDRFSAERPKGSFSTLEIQRTEQGDSAMYLCASRPPVGQSTYEQYFGPGTRLTVT.